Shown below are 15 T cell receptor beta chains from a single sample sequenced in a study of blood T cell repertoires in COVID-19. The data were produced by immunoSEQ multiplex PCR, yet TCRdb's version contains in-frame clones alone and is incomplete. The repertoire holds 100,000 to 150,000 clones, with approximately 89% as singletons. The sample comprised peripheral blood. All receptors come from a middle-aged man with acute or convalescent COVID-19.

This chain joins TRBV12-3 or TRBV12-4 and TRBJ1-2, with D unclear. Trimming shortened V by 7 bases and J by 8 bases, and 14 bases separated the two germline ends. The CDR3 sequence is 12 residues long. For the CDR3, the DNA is TGTGCCAGCACTCTGTGGGGAGAGGGCTACACCTTC. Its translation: CASTLWGEGYTF.

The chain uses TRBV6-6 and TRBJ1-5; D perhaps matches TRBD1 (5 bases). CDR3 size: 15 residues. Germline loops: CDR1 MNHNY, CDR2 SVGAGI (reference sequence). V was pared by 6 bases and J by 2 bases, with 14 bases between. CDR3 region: CASSPTAGGNQPQHF. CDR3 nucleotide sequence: TGTGCCAGCAGCCCGACTGCGGGGGGCAATCAGCCCCAGCATTTT.

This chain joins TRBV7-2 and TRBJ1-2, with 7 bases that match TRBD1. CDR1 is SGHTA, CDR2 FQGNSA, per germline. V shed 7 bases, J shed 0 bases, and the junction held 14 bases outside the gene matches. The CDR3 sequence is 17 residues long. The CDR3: CASTPRAPGQTNYGYTF. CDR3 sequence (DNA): TGTGCCAGCACCCCAAGAGCCCCGGGACAGACTAACTATGGCTACACCTTC.

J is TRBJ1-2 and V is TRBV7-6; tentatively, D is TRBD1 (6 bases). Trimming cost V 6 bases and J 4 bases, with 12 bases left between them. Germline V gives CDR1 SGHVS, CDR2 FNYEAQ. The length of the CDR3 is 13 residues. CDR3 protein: CASSYGTSYGYTF. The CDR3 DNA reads TGTGCCAGCAGTTACGGGACATCCTATGGCTACACCTTC.

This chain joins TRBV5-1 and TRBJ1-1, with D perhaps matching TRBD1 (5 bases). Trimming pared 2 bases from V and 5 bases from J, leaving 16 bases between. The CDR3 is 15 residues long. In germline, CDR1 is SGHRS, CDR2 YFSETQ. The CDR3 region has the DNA TGCGCCAGCAGCTTTGACCCAGGGCGGAAAACTGAAGCTTTCTTT. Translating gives CASSFDPGRKTEAFF.

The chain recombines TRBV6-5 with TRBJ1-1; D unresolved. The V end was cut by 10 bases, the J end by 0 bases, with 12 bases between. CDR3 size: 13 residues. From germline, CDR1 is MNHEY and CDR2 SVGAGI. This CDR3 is CATLHLMNTEAFF. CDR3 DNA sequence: TGTGCCACTTTACACCTCATGAACACTGAAGCTTTCTTT.

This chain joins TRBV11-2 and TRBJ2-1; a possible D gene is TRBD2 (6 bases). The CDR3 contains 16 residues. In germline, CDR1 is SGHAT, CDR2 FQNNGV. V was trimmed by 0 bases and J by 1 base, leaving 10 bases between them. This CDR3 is CASSLEIAVSYNEQFF. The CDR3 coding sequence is TGTGCCAGCAGCTTAGAAATAGCGGTATCCTACAATGAGCAGTTCTTC.

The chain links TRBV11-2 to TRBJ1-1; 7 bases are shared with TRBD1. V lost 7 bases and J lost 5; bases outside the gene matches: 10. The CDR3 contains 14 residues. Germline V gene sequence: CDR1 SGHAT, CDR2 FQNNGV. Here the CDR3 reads CASNTDRVRTEAFF. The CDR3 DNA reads TGTGCCAGCAACACCGACAGGGTTCGAACTGAAGCTTTCTTT.

The CDR3 bases are TGTGCCAGCAGCCTCGTCGGGGAGCTGTTTTTT. It translates to CASSLVGELFF. The rearrangement uses TRBV11-2 and TRBJ2-2; D remains unclear. The V and J ends lost 5 bases and 7 bases respectively, with 5 bases between them. Per germline, CDR1 SGHAT and CDR2 FQNNGV. CDR3 length equals 11 residues.

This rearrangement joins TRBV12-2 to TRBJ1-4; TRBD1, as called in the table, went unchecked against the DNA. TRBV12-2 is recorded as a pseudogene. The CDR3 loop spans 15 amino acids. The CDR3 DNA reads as TGTGCAAGTCGCTTACAGACAGGGGTTGGCGAAAAACTGTTTTTT. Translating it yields CASRLQTGVGEKLFF.

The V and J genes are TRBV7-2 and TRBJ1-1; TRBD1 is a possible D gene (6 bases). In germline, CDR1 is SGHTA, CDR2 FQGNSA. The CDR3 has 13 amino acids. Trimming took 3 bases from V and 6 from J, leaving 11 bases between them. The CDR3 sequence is CASSFWGQPEAFF. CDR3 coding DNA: TGTGCCAGCAGCTTCTGGGGGCAGCCTGAAGCTTTCTTT.

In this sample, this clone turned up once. CDR3 bases: TGCGCCAGCAGGGGACAGCCTATTAACTATGGCTACACCTTC. Protein: CASRGQPINYGYTF. The chain has TRBV5-1 and TRBJ1-2; 7 nucleotides agree with TRBD1. The CDR3 is 14 amino acids. The germline CDR1 and CDR2 sequences are SGHRS and YFSETQ. With V trimmed by 5 bases and J by 1 base, 5 bases remained unmatched.

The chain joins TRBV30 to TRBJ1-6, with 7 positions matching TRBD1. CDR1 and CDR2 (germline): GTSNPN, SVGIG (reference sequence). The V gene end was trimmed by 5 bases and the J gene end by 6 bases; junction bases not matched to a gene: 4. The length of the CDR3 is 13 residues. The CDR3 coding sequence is TGTGCCTGGGGAAGGGGGCTTAATTCACCCCTCCACTTT. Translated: CAWGRGLNSPLHF.

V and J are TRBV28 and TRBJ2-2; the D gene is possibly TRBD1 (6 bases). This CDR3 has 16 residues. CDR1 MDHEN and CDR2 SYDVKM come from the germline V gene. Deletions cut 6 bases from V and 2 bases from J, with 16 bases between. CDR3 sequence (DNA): TGTGCCAGCAGAAGTAGGGTGACAGGAAACACCGGGGAGCTGTTTTTT. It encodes CASRSRVTGNTGELFF.

The CDR3 spells CASSLTGQGTNEKLFF. The CDR3 DNA reads as TGCGCCAGCAGTTTGACCGGACAGGGCACTAATGAAAAACTGTTTTTT. This sequence joins TRBV5-1 and TRBJ1-4; TRBD1 aligns across 8 bases. With 5 bases clipped from V and 2 bases from J, the junction kept 8 bases outside the gene matches. Germline assignment: CDR1 SGHRS and CDR2 YFSETQ. CDR3 size: 16 residues. The complete variable domain, with remaining parts taken from reference TRBV5-1 and TRBJ1-4, reads KAGVTQTPRYLIKTRGQQVTLSCSPISGHRSVSWYQQTPGQGLQFLFEYFSETQRNKGNFPGRFSGRQFSNSRSEMNVSTLELGDSALYLCASSLTGQGTNEKLFFGSGTQLSVL.